Each of the 10 T cell receptor beta chains below was sequenced from the same sample in a study of PD-L1 blockade in urothelial cancer. Method: immunoSEQ multiplex PCR; TCRdb's copy keeps in-frame clones and lacks some. The data hold about 27,000 clones, with 82% observed a single time. Regarding time point: peripheral blood 6 weeks after treatment start. Sample: PBMCs, taken around atezolizumab (anti-PD-L1) treatment. The receptors were sampled from a man aged 65 to 85 with urothelial cancer.

The J gene is TRBJ1-3, the V gene TRBV4-1; D might be TRBD1 (5 bases). Germline V lookup: CDR1 MGHRA, CDR2 YSYEKL. This CDR3 region has 18 residues. The V end lost 0 bases, the J end lost 0 bases, and 15 bases lay between the germline ends. The CDR3 spells CASSQDRLGGRSGNTIYF. CDR3 bases: TGCGCCAGCAGCCAAGATAGGTTGGGGGGTCGCTCTGGAAACACCATATATTTT.

The CDR3 loop is CSVASRTGLSTF. For the CDR3, the DNA is TGCAGCGTTGCTTCGCGGACGGGGTTGAGTACCTTC. V usage is TRBV29-1 and J usage is TRBJ1-2, with D unclear. The CDR3 is made up of 12 amino acids. The V end was cut by 4 bases, the J end by 14 bases, with 20 bases between. CDR1 is SQVTM, CDR2 ANQGSEA, per germline.

CDR3 nucleotides: TGTGCCAGCTCAACCCGCGGTTTCGATGAAAAACTGTTTTTT. This gives the protein CASSTRGFDEKLFF. The V and J genes are TRBV25-1 and TRBJ1-4; D unclear. CDR1 is MGHDK and CDR2 is SYGVNS in the germline V gene. The V and J ends lost 8 bases and 6 bases respectively, with 16 bases between them. The CDR3 runs 14 residues.

The rearrangement joins TRBV4-2 to TRBJ2-7; 7 bases fit TRBD1. This CDR3 contains 15 residues. Per the germline V gene, CDR1 is LGHNA and CDR2 is YNFKEQ. With V trimmed by 1 base and J by 2 bases, 5 bases remained unmatched. DNA for the CDR3: TGTGCCAGCAGCCAAGGAACAGGGGTTGCCTACGAGCAGTACTTC. Its translation is CASSQGTGVAYEQYF.

This clone was found a few times. V gene TRBV5-1 combines with J gene TRBJ2-1; 10 bases fit TRBD2. Germline CDR1 SGHRS, CDR2 YFSETQ. The CDR3 consists of 16 residues. Trimming took 6 bases from V and 5 from J; bases not matched to a gene: 11. The CDR3: CASTLRRTSGNNEQFF. The CDR3 region has the DNA TGCGCCAGCACCTTACGCCGGACTAGCGGTAACAATGAGCAGTTCTTC.

V and J are TRBV6-5 and TRBJ1-5, with 7 bases that match TRBD1. Germline V gene lookup returns CDR1 MNHEY and CDR2 SVGAGI. The V segment lost 2 bases and the J segment 4 bases; nucleotides outside the gene matches: 2. The CDR3 has 14 residues. This CDR3 reads CASSYAQGNQPQHF. CDR3 DNA sequence: TGTGCCAGCAGTTACGCACAGGGGAATCAGCCCCAGCATTTT.

The sample holds one count of this clone. The rearrangement joins TRBV2 to TRBJ2-7, with a weak D call TRBD2 (6 bases). CDR3 length: 14 residues. Deletions cut 2 bases from V and 3 bases from J, with 11 bases between. CDR1 SNHLY and CDR2 FYNNEI come from the germline V gene. The DNA of the CDR3 is TGTGCCAGCAGTGAATTCACAGCGGGCTACGAGCAGTACTTC. It is translated as CASSEFTAGYEQYF.

The chain uses TRBV4-2 and TRBJ2-1, with D perhaps matching TRBD2 (5 bases). V was clipped by 5 bases and J by 3 bases, with 14 bases between them. Germline V gene sequence: CDR1 LGHNA, CDR2 YNFKEQ. The length of the CDR3 is 15 residues. This CDR3 is CASSDMSGLYNEQFF. The DNA for the CDR3 is TGTGCCAGCAGCGACATGAGCGGACTCTACAATGAGCAGTTCTTC.

V and J are TRBV14 and TRBJ2-1, with 7 bases lining up with TRBD2. Losses at the gene ends were 5 bases for V and 13 bases for J; bases not matched to a gene: 17. This CDR3 is 15 amino acids long. Germline V gene lookup returns CDR1 SGHDN and CDR2 FVKESK. This CDR3 reads CASSTVGRESQLQFF. The DNA of the CDR3 is TGTGCCAGCAGCACGGTCGGGCGGGAGAGTCAACTACAGTTCTTC.

This clone was seen just once. The chain uses TRBV10-1 and TRBJ2-1; 8 bases map to TRBD2. The trim removed 6 bases at V and 2 bases at J, leaving 9 bases unmatched. The V gene's germline CDR1 is WNHNN and CDR2 SYGVQD (reference sequence). The CDR3 contains 16 residues. The CDR3 sequence is CASSFKLAAAYNEQFF. The DNA of the CDR3 is TGCGCCAGCAGCTTTAAACTAGCGGCCGCCTACAATGAGCAGTTCTTC.